These T cell receptor beta chains were read from a single sample in a study of human T cells and chemical hapten exposure. MiXCR was run by TCRdb on the RACE reads, yielding one entry per CDR3 protein. The sample lists some 350,000 distinct CDR3 sequences, about 6% seen once, with less than 6.5% in the top ten. This specimen was whole blood, taken in connection with sensitization to the hapten diphenylcyclopropenone (DPC). The receptors stem from a woman aged 18-29 years with alopecia areata. Some clones in this sample may be carry-over from other donors' samples. Each CDR3 is given with its conserved first and last residue. A D gene is named only where the DNA matches it firmly. Part of the rows lack a size; the others show once, few, many or a class for expanded clones.

len | abundance | j_gene | d_gene | v_gene | CDR3nt | CDR3aa
16 | few | TRBJ1-5 | - | TRBV4-1 | TGCGCCAGCAGCCAAGAAGGCCAGGGGCTCAATCAGCCCCAGCATTTT | CASSQEGQGLNQPQHF
15 | few | TRBJ2-1 | TRBD1 | TRBV2 | TGTGCCAGCAGTGAACCGGGACAGGGGGCCCGTGAGCAGTTCTTC | CASSEPGQGAREQFF
17 | - | TRBJ2-2 | - | TRBV18 | TGTGCCAGCTCACCACCGTCGAACCCTATGAACACCGGGGAGCTGTTTTTT | CASSPPSNPMNTGELFF
16 | few | TRBJ1-6 | - | TRBV3-1 | TGTGCCAGCAGCCAAGAGGGGGCGTCCTATAATTCACCCCTCCACTTT | CASSQEGASYNSPLHF
13 | many | TRBJ1-5 | - | TRBV6-6 | TGTGCCAGCAGTAGCCCTACAGGTCAGCCCCAGCATTTT | CASSSPTGQPQHF
16 | - | TRBJ2-3 | TRBD2 | TRBV7-2 | TGTGCCAGCAGCCAGCATGGGCGGGGGAACACAGATACGCAGTATTTT | CASSQHGRGNTDTQYF
19 | many | TRBJ1-3 | - | TRBV28 | TGTGCCAGCAGTTTGGGGAGATTTTCGACGTTAAGCTCTGGAAACACCATATATTTT | CASSLGRFSTLSSGNTIYF
15 | - | TRBJ1-4 | - | TRBV2 | TGTGCCAGCAGTGGGAAGGACGGTCGGAATGAAAAACTGTTTTTT | CASSGKDGRNEKLFF
15 | many | TRBJ1-4 | - | TRBV18 | TGTGCCAGCTCACCGGGGAACATGGACGTAGAAAAACTGTTTTTT | CASSPGNMDVEKLFF
15 | few | TRBJ2-2 | TRBD1 | TRBV5-1 | TGCGCCAGCAGCTTGACAGGGGGTGACACCGGGGAGCTGTTTTTT | CASSLTGGDTGELFF
14 | - | TRBJ2-1 | - | TRBV20-1 | TGCAGTGCCAAGAGGGGTGGCCTACGCAATGAGCAGTTCTTC | CSAKRGGLRNEQFF
16 | - | TRBJ2-1 | - | TRBV7-9 | TGTGCCAGCAGCCATCCCGGGACCGGGGACGGTTGGGAGCAGTTCTTC | CASSHPGTGDGWEQFF
15 | many | TRBJ2-1 | - | TRBV12-3/TRBV12-4 | TGTGCCAGCAGGGAGGGACAGTTCTCCTACAATGAGCAGTTCTTC | CASREGQFSYNEQFF
15 | - | TRBJ2-7 | - | TRBV13 | TGTGCCAGCACCCAAAAAGGGGATCTCGACGACGAGCAGTACTTC | CASTQKGDLDDEQYF
14 | many | TRBJ2-3 | TRBD1 | TRBV5-1 | TGCGCCAGCAGCTTTGGGACAGGCGAAGATACGCAGTATTTT | CASSFGTGEDTQYF
15 | - | TRBJ1-4 | - | TRBV27 | TGTGCCAGCTCTCGGGGGGTCGCAACTAATGAAAAACTGTTTTTT | CASSRGVATNEKLFF
14 | - | TRBJ1-5 | - | TRBV5-5 | TGTGCCAGCAGCGAAGGAGGGGTGTCTAGGCCCCAGCATTTT | CASSEGGVSRPQHF
16 | many | TRBJ2-3 | - | TRBV7-2 | TGTGCCAGCAGCGCCTCCGGGGCCGTCAGGACAGATACGCAGTATTTT | CASSASGAVRTDTQYF
20 | many | TRBJ1-5 | TRBD1 | TRBV7-9 | TGTGCCAGCAGCTTAGCGCAAAAGGGACAGGGGTTGTGGAGCAATCAGCCCCAGCATTTT | CASSLAQKGQGLWSNQPQHF
16 | many | TRBJ2-1 | TRBD2 | TRBV6-5 | TGTGCCAGCAGCCGAGGCGGGGGGGCTTCCTACAATGAGCAGTTCTTC | CASSRGGGASYNEQFF
12 | few | TRBJ1-1 | TRBD1 | TRBV3-1 | TGTGCCAGCAGCCAAGTAAACAGGGGGGCTTTCTTT | CASSQVNRGAFF
16 | many | TRBJ1-6 | - | TRBV5-1 | TGCGCCAGCAGCCCCGTATCAGGGCGGATTTATTCACCCCTCCACTTT | CASSPVSGRIYSPLHF
12 | - | TRBJ2-7 | - | TRBV6-2/TRBV6-3 | TGTGCCAGCAGCCCGGGGTTAGACGAGCAGTACTTC | CASSPGLDEQYF
14 | - | TRBJ1-6 | - | TRBV5-1 | TGCGCCAGCAGCTCAGGGCTCTCCAATTCACCCCTCCACTTT | CASSSGLSNSPLHF
14 | many | TRBJ1-2 | - | TRBV5-1 | TGCGCCAGCAGCACTTCACAGGGTAACTATGGCTACACCTTC | CASSTSQGNYGYTF
16 | few | TRBJ1-1 | - | TRBV6-2/TRBV6-3 | TGTGCCAGCAGTTACAACGGGGGCCCCATGAACACTGAAGCTTTCTTT | CASSYNGGPMNTEAFF
17 | many | TRBJ2-2 | - | TRBV25-1 | TGTGCCAGCAGTGACATAAATACGACAGGGAGGACCGGGGAGCTGTTTTTT | CASSDINTTGRTGELFF
12 | many | TRBJ2-2 | - | TRBV7-3 | TGTGCCAGCAGCTTATCTAACGGGGAGCTGTTTTTT | CASSLSNGELFF
14 | many | TRBJ1-2 | - | TRBV18 | TGTGCCAGCTCACCGATACCTGGAAGCTATGGCTACACCTTC | CASSPIPGSYGYTF
17 | many | TRBJ1-5 | TRBD1 | TRBV7-2 | TGTGCCAGCAGCCCAAGACAGGGAGATTATAGCAATCAGCCCCAGCATTTT | CASSPRQGDYSNQPQHF
12 | many | TRBJ1-5 | - | TRBV7-2 | TGTGCCAGCAGCTTAAAGGGCCAGCCCCAGCATTTT | CASSLKGQPQHF
15 | - | TRBJ2-3 | - | TRBV12-3/TRBV12-4 | TGTGCCAGCAGTTTTACGGGAATTAGGGGAGATACGCAGTATTTT | CASSFTGIRGDTQYF
16 | many | TRBJ1-4 | - | TRBV6-6 | TGTGCCAGCAGTAAGAGGGACGTTGCAACTAATGAAAAACTGTTTTTT | CASSKRDVATNEKLFF
17 | - | TRBJ1-1 | TRBD1 | TRBV27 | TGTGCCAGCAAATTATTGACAGGGGTTTCGAGAGACACTGAAGCTTTCTTT | CASKLLTGVSRDTEAFF
16 | - | TRBJ1-5 | - | TRBV6-5 | TGTGCCAGCAGTCCCCAAACTTCCTCGGGAAATCAGCCCCAGCATTTT | CASSPQTSSGNQPQHF
14 | many | TRBJ2-1 | - | TRBV6-2/TRBV6-3 | TGTGCCAGCAGCCCAGACCCAGAGGTCCATGAGCAGTTCTTC | CASSPDPEVHEQFF
15 | many | TRBJ1-5 | - | TRBV7-9 | TGTGCCAGCAGCCCAGCAGGTAATTCCAATCAGCCCCAGCATTTT | CASSPAGNSNQPQHF
15 | few | TRBJ2-1 | TRBD2 | TRBV7-3 | TGTGCCAGCAGCCTGAGTAGCGGGGGGTACAATGAGCAGTTCTTC | CASSLSSGGYNEQFF
15 | - | TRBJ2-1 | - | TRBV18 | TGTGCCAGCTCAGACTCGACGGGATTCTACAATGAGCAGTTCTTC | CASSDSTGFYNEQFF
16 | few | TRBJ2-5 | TRBD1 | TRBV7-3 | TGTGCCAGCAGCTTAACGACAGGGACAGGGAGCGAGACCCAGTACTTC | CASSLTTGTGSETQYF
15 | - | TRBJ1-1 | - | TRBV12-3/TRBV12-4 | TGTGCCAGCTCCTTTGGGGGGTCCATGAACACTGAAGCTTTCTTT | CASSFGGSMNTEAFF
12 | many | TRBJ1-2 | TRBD1 | TRBV24-1 | TGTGCCACCGGACAGGGGAACTATGGCTACACCTTC | CATGQGNYGYTF
14 | many | TRBJ2-1 | - | TRBV7-9 | TGTGCCAGCAGCCGAGGGGGGTCCCTGAATGAGCAGTTCTTC | CASSRGGSLNEQFF
15 | - | TRBJ2-1 | TRBD1 | TRBV18 | TGTGCCAGCTCACCCGGGACAGTTGGGGTCGGAGAGCAGTTCTTC | CASSPGTVGVGEQFF